Sequencing of this T cell receptor beta chain was carried out in a study of early T cells in non-severe SARS-CoV-2 infection. On the study more broadly: Sequencing of bulk RNA from unsorted whole blood was done, without chain pairing. Study observations and caveats: Anti-spike CD8 responses were favored by VDJdb matching, which missed private and CD4 specificities.

CDR1 SNHLY and CDR2 FYNNEI come from the germline V gene. This CDR3 comprises 13 residues. V was pared by 6 bases and J by 6 bases, with 14 bases between. Each CDR3 protein is one row after TCRdb ran MiXCR on the 5' RACE reads. This sample has tens of thousands of distinct CDR3 sequences, with roughly 12% found just once. Many counts were recorded for this clonotype. As yet, its antigen is unknown. The gene calls are TRBV2 and TRBJ1-1; no clear D. The sample taken for sequencing was whole blood. This sequence was found in an adult who was a healthcare worker with PCR-confirmed SARS-CoV-2 infection or an uninfected control (not recorded which). CDR3 DNA: TGTGCCAGCAGCTCCCAAATTGGGTCTGAAGCTTTCTTT. It is translated as CASSSQIGSEAFF.